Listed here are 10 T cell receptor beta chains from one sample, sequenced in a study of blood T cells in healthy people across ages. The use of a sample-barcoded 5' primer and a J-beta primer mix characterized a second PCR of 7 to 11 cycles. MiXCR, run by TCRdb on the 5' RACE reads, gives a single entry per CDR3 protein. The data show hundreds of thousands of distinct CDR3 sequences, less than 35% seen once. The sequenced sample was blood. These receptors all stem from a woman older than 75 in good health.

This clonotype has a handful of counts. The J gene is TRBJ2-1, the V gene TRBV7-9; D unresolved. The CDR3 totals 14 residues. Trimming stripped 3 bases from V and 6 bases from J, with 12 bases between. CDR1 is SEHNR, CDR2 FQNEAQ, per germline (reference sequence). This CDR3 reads CASSFKASRNEQFF. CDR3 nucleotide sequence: TGTGCCAGCAGCTTCAAAGCGTCGCGCAATGAGCAGTTCTTC.

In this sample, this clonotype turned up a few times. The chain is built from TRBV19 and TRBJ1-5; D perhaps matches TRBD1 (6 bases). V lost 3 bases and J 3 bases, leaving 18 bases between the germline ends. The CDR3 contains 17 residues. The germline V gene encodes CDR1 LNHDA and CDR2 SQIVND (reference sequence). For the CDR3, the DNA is TGTGCCAGTAGTATGATCAGGGGCGATATCTCCAATCAGCCCCAGCATTTT. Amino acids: CASSMIRGDISNQPQHF.

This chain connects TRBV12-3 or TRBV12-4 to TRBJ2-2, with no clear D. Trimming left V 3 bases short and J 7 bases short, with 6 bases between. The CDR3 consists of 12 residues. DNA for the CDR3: TGTGCCAGCAGTTTTGGTCTCGGGGAGCTGTTTTTT. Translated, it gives CASSFGLGELFF.

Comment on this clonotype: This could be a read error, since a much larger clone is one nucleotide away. Written as DNA, the CDR3 is TGTGCCAGCAGAATGGGACAGGCTACCTACGAGCAGTACTTC. Its protein product is CASRMGQATYEQYF. The chain has TRBV28 and TRBJ2-7; 8 positions match TRBD1. V was pared by 6 bases and J by 2 bases, with 6 bases of the junction left unmatched. CDR3 length: 14 amino acids. Per the germline V gene, CDR1 is MDHEN and CDR2 is SYDVKM.

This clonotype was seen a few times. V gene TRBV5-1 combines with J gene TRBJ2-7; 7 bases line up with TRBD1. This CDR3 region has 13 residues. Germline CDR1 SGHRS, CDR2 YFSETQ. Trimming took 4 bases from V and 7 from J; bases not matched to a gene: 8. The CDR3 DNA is TGCGCCAGCAGCCCGGGACAGAACAATGAGCAGTACTTC. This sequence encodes CASSPGQNNEQYF.

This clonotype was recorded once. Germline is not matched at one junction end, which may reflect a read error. The CDR3 nucleotides read TGTGCCGGCAGCTTCGGCGGGAATGAAGAACTGTTTTTT. Its protein product is CAGSFGGNEELFF. V usage is TRBV7-2 and J usage is TRBJ1-4; D gene ambiguous. Germline CDR1 reads SGHTA; CDR2 reads FQGNSA. The CDR3 contains 13 residues. Complete variable domain (other parts from reference TRBV7-2 and TRBJ1-4): GAGVSQSPSNKVTEKGKDVELRCDPISGHTALYWYRQSLGQGLEFLIYFQGNSAPDKSGLPSDRFSAERTGGSVSTLTIQRTQQEDSAVYLCAGSFGGNEELFFGSGTQLSVL.

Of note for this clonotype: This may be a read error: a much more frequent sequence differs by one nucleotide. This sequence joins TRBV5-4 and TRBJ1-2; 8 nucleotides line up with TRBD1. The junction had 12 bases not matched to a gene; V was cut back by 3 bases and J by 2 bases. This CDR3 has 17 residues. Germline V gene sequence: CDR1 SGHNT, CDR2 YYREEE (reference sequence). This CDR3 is CASSSGLRGQGNYGYTF. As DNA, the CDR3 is TGTGCCAGCAGCTCGGGTCTTCGAGGACAGGGCAACTATGGCTACACCTTC.

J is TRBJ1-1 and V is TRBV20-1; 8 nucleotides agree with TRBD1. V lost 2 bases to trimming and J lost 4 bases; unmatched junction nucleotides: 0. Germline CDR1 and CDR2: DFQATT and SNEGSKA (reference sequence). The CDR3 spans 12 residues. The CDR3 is CSARQGATEAFF. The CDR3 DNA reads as TGCAGTGCTAGACAGGGGGCCACTGAAGCTTTCTTT.

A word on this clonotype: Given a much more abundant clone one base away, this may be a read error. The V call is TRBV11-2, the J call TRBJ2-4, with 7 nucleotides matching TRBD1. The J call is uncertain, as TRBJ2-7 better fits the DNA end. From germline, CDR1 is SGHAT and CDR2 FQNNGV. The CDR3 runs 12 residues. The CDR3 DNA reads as TGTGCCAGCAGCTTCAACAGGGGCGAGCAGTACTTC. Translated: CASSFNRGEQYF.

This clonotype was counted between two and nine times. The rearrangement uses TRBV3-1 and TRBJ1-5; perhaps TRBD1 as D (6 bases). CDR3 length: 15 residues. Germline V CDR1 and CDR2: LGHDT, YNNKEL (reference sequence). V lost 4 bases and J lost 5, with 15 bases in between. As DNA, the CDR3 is TGTGCCAGCAGCCCCGACGCGGGGGGCCATCAGCCCCAGCATTTT. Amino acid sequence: CASSPDAGGHQPQHF.